The 8 T cell receptor beta chains in this list originate from one sample, sequenced in a study of PD-1 blockade in classical Hodgkin lymphoma. Each of the patients experienced relapse following autologous stem cell transplantation, and their brentuximab vedotin exposure differed. Assay used: immunoSEQ multiplex PCR; TCRdb lists only in-frame clones, some missing. Among about 150,000 clones listed, around four fifths were seen once. Specimen: peripheral blood mononuclear cells (PBMCs), collected before the second cycle of nivolumab. The receptor set was obtained from a human donor with classical Hodgkin lymphoma.

This clone was picked up one time. V and J are TRBV9 and TRBJ2-3; a possible D gene is TRBD2 (6 bases). The germline CDR1 and CDR2 sequences are SGDLS and YYNGEE. V lost 0 bases to trimming and J lost 0 bases, with 11 bases between them. The CDR3 covers 16 residues. The DNA of the CDR3 is TGTGCCAGCAGCGTAGCTCCGGGGACTAGCACAGATACGCAGTATTTT. This translates into CASSVAPGTSTDTQYF.

There are a few counts of this clone. One end of the junction varies from germline; a read error may be responsible. The chain joins TRBV7-7 to TRBJ2-2, with D perhaps TRBD1 (5 bases). The CDR3 totals 16 residues. Germline V gives CDR1 SSHAT, CDR2 FNYEAQ (reference sequence). The CDR3 region has the DNA TGTGCTAGCAGCCCGACCAGGGTCGCGAACACCGGGGAGCTGTTTTTT. This translates into CASSPTRVANTGELFF.

This clone is a singleton in its sample. The CDR3 is CASSPGWSTDTQYF. CDR3 nucleotides: TGTGCCAGCAGCCCCGGGTGGAGCACAGATACGCAGTATTTT. The rearrangement uses TRBV7-6 and TRBJ2-3; D is ambiguous. CDR1 SGHVS and CDR2 FNYEAQ come from the germline V gene. The CDR3 loop spans 14 amino acids. V was trimmed by 5 bases and J by 0 bases, leaving 9 bases between them.

The rearrangement joins TRBV5-8 to TRBJ1-2, with unresolved D. Germline assignment: CDR1 SGHTS and CDR2 YDEGEE. CDR3 length equals 13 residues. The germline V and J ends were trimmed by 1 base and 4 bases, with 8 bases remaining between them. CDR3 nucleotide sequence: TGTGCCAGCAGCTTGTGGAACAGCTATGGCTACACCTTC. This translates into CASSLWNSYGYTF. The full variable domain, its missing parts supplied by reference TRBV5-8 and TRBJ1-2, is EAGVTQSPTHLIKTRGQQATLRCSPISGHTSVYWYQQALGLGLQFLLWYDEGEERNRGNFPPRFSGRQFPNYSSELNVNALELEDSALYLCASSLWNSYGYTFGSGTRLTVV.

The chain links TRBV28 to TRBJ2-7; D is perhaps TRBD2 (6 bases). The CDR3 is made up of 16 amino acids. V lost 1 base and J lost 4, with 17 bases in between. Germline loops: CDR1 MDHEN, CDR2 SYDVKM. In DNA, the CDR3 is TGTGCCAGCAGTTTATCCCGGGACTCCTGGCCTTACGAGCAGTACTTC. It specifies CASSLSRDSWPYEQYF.

The chain combines TRBV19 with TRBJ2-3; TRBD2 matches 13 bases. V shed 9 bases and J 0 bases; nucleotides not matched to a gene: 9. Germline V gene lookup returns CDR1 LNHDA and CDR2 SQIVND (reference sequence). There are 17 residues in the CDR3. Here the CDR3 DNA reads TGTGCCAGCACTCCCCCGGGACTAGCGGGAAGCACAGATACGCAGTATTTT. It yields the protein CASTPPGLAGSTDTQYF.

In DNA, the CDR3 is TGTGCCAGCAGCCCTAGCGGGGGGAACCACAATGAGCAGTTCTTC. It specifies CASSPSGGNHNEQFF. The chain uses TRBV4-2 and TRBJ2-1; 11 bases align to TRBD2. The trim removed 4 bases at V and 5 bases at J, leaving 4 bases unmatched. The CDR3 sequence is 15 residues long. In germline, CDR1 is LGHNA, CDR2 YNFKEQ.

The chain carries TRBV18 and TRBJ2-1; 10 nucleotides match TRBD1. Trimming removed 10 bases from V and 2 bases from J; junction bases left unmatched: 8. The germline V gene has CDR1 KGHSH and CDR2 LQKENI. The CDR3 has 15 amino acids. CDR3: CATYRQGAAYNEQFF. CDR3 in DNA: TGTGCCACCTATAGACAGGGGGCGGCCTACAATGAGCAGTTCTTC.